This TCR beta chain comes out of a study of blood T cell repertoires in COVID-19. The wider study: COVID-19 samples from acute and convalescent phases originated in the United States, Italy and Spain. PBMCs, B-cell-depleted T cells, or T cells provided the cDNA or gDNA that made up the material.

In the original processing: By means of reference gene primer amplification, nucleated cell counts were estimated. The data were produced by immunoSEQ multiplex PCR, yet TCRdb's version contains in-frame clones alone and is incomplete. V, J and clone size are taken as reported in that table, and D and trimming were inferred from the DNA itself. The sample lists around 190,000 clones; around 79% were seen once. V was trimmed by 1 base and J by 5 bases, leaving 13 bases between them. This CDR3 has 15 amino acids. Germline loops: CDR1 KGHDR, CDR2 SFDVKD. The V and J genes are TRBV24-1 and TRBJ1-2; D perhaps matches TRBD1 (5 bases). The receptor was derived from a woman in her forties or fifties with acute or convalescent COVID-19. The sequenced sample consisted of peripheral blood. The DNA for the CDR3 is TGTGCCACCAGTGATTTTAACAGGCGCTTGTATGGCTACACCTTC. This encodes CATSDFNRRLYGYTF.